The rows below give T cell receptor beta chains drawn from one sample of a study of blood T cells in healthy people across ages. TCRdb re-called the 5' RACE reads through MiXCR, storing one row per CDR3 protein. The sample contains 600,000 to 850,000 distinct CDR3 sequences, roughly 44% of which appear only once. Sequencing used blood. The receptor source for this set is a woman aged 55-70 years in good health. The conserved cysteine and the conserved F or W are not part of the CDR3 here.

CDR3 protein: ASSPHTLAGYINTGELF
J gene: TRBJ2-2
V gene: TRBV7-3

CDR3 protein: ASSLSGVYNEQF
J gene: TRBJ2-1
V gene: TRBV12-3/TRBV12-4

CDR3 protein: ASSNSPAAYEQC
J gene: TRBJ2-7
V gene: TRBV7-2

CDR3 protein: AISEGVGRTDTQY
J gene: TRBJ2-3
V gene: TRBV10-3

CDR3 protein: SVAGTGNNEQF
J gene: TRBJ2-1
V gene: TRBV29-1

CDR3 protein: ASEGLVTSEQF
J gene: TRBJ2-1
V gene: TRBV28

CDR3 protein: AISKQGGGYGYT
J gene: TRBJ1-2
V gene: TRBV10-3

CDR3 protein: ASSLLARSSYNEQF
J gene: TRBJ2-1
V gene: TRBV28

CDR3 protein: SAQGQFTDAQY
J gene: TRBJ2-3
V gene: TRBV20-1

CDR3 protein: SVGTARGGELF
J gene: TRBJ2-2
V gene: TRBV29-1

CDR3 protein: ASRQGTDTQY
J gene: TRBJ2-3
V gene: TRBV2

CDR3 protein: SASRGLAGGKDEQY
J gene: TRBJ2-7
V gene: TRBV20-1

CDR3 protein: ASSSTGLADSYEQY
J gene: TRBJ2-7
V gene: TRBV7-9

CDR3 protein: ASSLIGKNIQY
J gene: TRBJ2-4
V gene: TRBV7-3

CDR3 protein: ASSPGQAWETQY
J gene: -
V gene: TRBV7-2

CDR3 protein: ASSDISEGRQY
J gene: TRBJ2-7
V gene: TRBV5-1

CDR3 protein: ASKVGEHYQETQY
J gene: TRBJ2-5
V gene: TRBV12-3/TRBV12-4

CDR3 protein: ASSLSHRTNAGELF
J gene: TRBJ2-2
V gene: TRBV4-2

CDR3 protein: ASSLYSGNYEQY
J gene: TRBJ2-7
V gene: TRBV7-8

CDR3 protein: SATDPPGQGAGYT
J gene: TRBJ1-2
V gene: TRBV20-1

CDR3 protein: ASSQESGSRYNGQF
J gene: TRBJ2-1
V gene: TRBV4-3

CDR3 protein: SVEGLADTSSYNEQF
J gene: TRBJ2-1
V gene: TRBV29-1

CDR3 protein: SVGWDRSTGELF
J gene: TRBJ2-2
V gene: TRBV29-1

CDR3 protein: SARDPTGGYEQY
J gene: TRBJ2-7
V gene: TRBV20-1

CDR3 protein: ASSLLQGAGDEQF
J gene: TRBJ2-1
V gene: TRBV5-1

CDR3 protein: ASSLSWGTDTQY
J gene: TRBJ2-3
V gene: TRBV6-1

CDR3 protein: ASSLGLQGGNSPLH
J gene: TRBJ1-6
V gene: TRBV7-3

CDR3 protein: ATSREGATNEKLF
J gene: TRBJ1-4
V gene: TRBV15

CDR3 protein: SVGGSYNEKLF
J gene: TRBJ1-4
V gene: TRBV29-1

CDR3 protein: ASTPWADYEQY
J gene: TRBJ2-7
V gene: TRBV6-1

CDR3 protein: ASRLAGGTYEQY
J gene: TRBJ2-7
V gene: TRBV12-3/TRBV12-4

CDR3 protein: ASSLSGEMNTEAF
J gene: TRBJ1-1
V gene: TRBV6-5

CDR3 protein: ASSLTPRASGIETQY
J gene: TRBJ2-5
V gene: TRBV4-2

CDR3 protein: ASSLSKQALNEQF
J gene: TRBJ2-1
V gene: TRBV28

CDR3 protein: ASSLNGLAGGWYNEQF
J gene: TRBJ2-1
V gene: TRBV5-6

CDR3 protein: ASSSPTSGVNEQY
J gene: TRBJ2-4
V gene: TRBV12-3/TRBV12-4

CDR3 protein: AISGTGRDTDTQY
J gene: TRBJ2-3
V gene: TRBV10-3

CDR3 protein: ASSLDPRQAETQF
J gene: TRBJ2-1
V gene: TRBV11-2

CDR3 protein: ASSDWGAGGYT
J gene: TRBJ1-2
V gene: TRBV6-4

CDR3 protein: ASQDDSGREQY
J gene: TRBJ2-5
V gene: TRBV4-3

CDR3 protein: SARPGLGLHEQF
J gene: TRBJ2-1
V gene: TRBV20-1

CDR3 protein: ASSDSTGRDTNYGYT
J gene: TRBJ1-2
V gene: TRBV6-4

CDR3 protein: ASSEGLDINEQF
J gene: TRBJ2-1
V gene: TRBV28

CDR3 protein: ASSGSQVARETQY
J gene: -
V gene: TRBV11-2